The 17 T cell receptor beta chains below all came from one sample that was sequenced in a study of blood T cells in healthy people across ages. Together with a sample-barcoded 5' primer, a J-beta primer mix was included in a second PCR lasting roughly 6 to 12 cycles. From the 5' RACE reads, TCRdb called clonotypes with MiXCR, one entry per CDR3 protein. The data show nearly 800,000 distinct CDR3 sequences, 56% seen once. Sequencing was performed on blood. The receptors stem from a man in his forties in good health.

V and J are TRBV5-5 and TRBJ2-7; D remains unclear. Trimming removed 4 bases from V and 7 bases from J, with 18 bases in between. Germline V lookup: CDR1 SGHKS, CDR2 YYEKEE (reference sequence). This CDR3 region has 14 residues. CDR3 sequence: CASSQKLRHWEQYF. The CDR3 DNA sequence: TGTGCCAGCAGCCAGAAGCTCCGCCATTGGGAGCAGTACTTC.

The V call is TRBV28, the J call TRBJ2-7; TRBD1 agrees at 10 bases. Trimming removed 5 bases from V and 3 bases from J; junction bases left unmatched: 22. This CDR3 has 20 residues. Germline V gene sequence: CDR1 MDHEN, CDR2 SYDVKM. CDR3 sequence: CASSPRLGQGISHGLYEQYF. CDR3 bases: TGTGCCAGCAGTCCCCGGCTGGGACAGGGGATATCCCACGGGCTCTACGAGCAGTACTTC. The full variable domain, its missing parts supplied by reference TRBV28 and TRBJ2-7, is DVKVTQSSRYLVKRTGEKVFLECVQDMDHENMFWYRQDPGLGLRLIYFSYDVKMKEKGDIPEGYSVSREKKERFSLILESASTNQTSMYLCASSPRLGQGISHGLYEQYFGPGTRLTVT.

The rearrangement joins TRBV4-2 to TRBJ2-7; perhaps TRBD1 as D (6 bases). Germline CDR1 reads LGHNA; CDR2 reads YNFKEQ. The CDR3 totals 16 residues. Between the trimmed V and J ends, which lost 0 bases and 1 base, there was a span of 13 bases. The CDR3 nucleotides read TGTGCCAGCAGCCAAGAGCGGGCAGGGGCGTCCTACGAGCAGTACTTC. It is translated as CASSQERAGASYEQYF.

The chain joins TRBV4-3 to TRBJ2-1, with D possibly TRBD2 on 6 matching bases. The CDR3 contains 15 residues. The V end was cut by 1 base, the J end by 5 bases, with 12 bases between. Germline CDR1 and CDR2: LGHNA and YSLEER. The CDR3 DNA reads as TGCGCCAGCAGCCAAGTCGGGAGCGGCCACAATGAGCAGTTCTTC. Its protein product is CASSQVGSGHNEQFF.

J is TRBJ1-6 and V is TRBV2; 12 positions match TRBD1. CDR1 SNHLY and CDR2 FYNNEI come from the germline V gene. V shed 4 bases and J 9 bases; nucleotides not matched to a gene: 13. This CDR3 has 18 amino acids. CDR3 DNA sequence: TGTGCCAGCAGTGGGACCGGGACAGGGGGCTTCGTAGTTTCACCCCTCCACTTT. Protein sequence: CASSGTGTGGFVVSPLHF.

This clonotype was found many times. The chain recombines TRBV5-5 with TRBJ2-4, with 7 bases aligning to TRBD1. J lost 6 bases, V lost 0 bases, and 3 bases had no gene match. CDR1 and CDR2 from the germline V gene are SGHKS and YYEKEE (reference sequence). The CDR3 sequence is 14 residues long. As DNA, the CDR3 is TGTGCCAGCAGCTTGGAAGACAGGGTAAACATTCAGTACTTC. Its protein is CASSLEDRVNIQYF.

This rearrangement joins TRBV7-6 to TRBJ2-4; 8 bases match TRBD2. The J call may be faulty, since TRBJ2-7 better matches the DNA end. Germline-derived CDR1 and CDR2 are SGHVS and FNYEAQ. The CDR3 has 14 residues. The CDR3 sequence is CASSVLSGSNEQYF. The CDR3, as DNA: TGTGCCAGCAGCGTATTAAGCGGGAGCAACGAGCAGTACTTC.

This clonotype was seen only once. The chain joins TRBV9 to TRBJ2-5; D is unresolved. The V end was cut by 3 bases, the J end by 11 bases, with 14 bases between. The CDR3 has 12 residues. Germline V gene lookup returns CDR1 SGDLS and CDR2 YYNGEE. DNA for the CDR3: TGTGCCAGCAGCGGAGTCCCCAATGAGCAGTACTTC. It translates to CASSGVPNEQYF.

This chain links TRBV24-1 with TRBJ2-1; 9 bases agree with TRBD1. CDR3 length: 16 residues. Germline loops: CDR1 KGHDR, CDR2 SFDVKD. V gave up 1 base and J gave up 8 bases; unmatched junction bases: 8. Here the CDR3 reads CATSDFGTGKGDEQFF. DNA for the CDR3: TGTGCCACCAGTGATTTCGGGACAGGGAAGGGTGATGAGCAGTTCTTC.

The J gene is TRBJ2-1, the V gene TRBV5-1; D could derive from TRBD1 or TRBD2 (5 bases each). V lost 4 bases and J lost 9, with 17 bases in between. CDR1 is SGHRS and CDR2 is YFSETQ in the germline V gene. The CDR3 runs 14 residues. This chain's CDR3 is CASSGASKGSEQFF. CDR3 DNA: TGCGCCAGCAGCGGGGCCTCGAAGGGGAGTGAGCAGTTCTTC. Combining the CDR3 with reference TRBV5-1 and TRBJ2-1 gives the whole variable domain KAGVTQTPRYLIKTRGQQVTLSCSPISGHRSVSWYQQTPGQGLQFLFEYFSETQRNKGNFPGRFSGRQFSNSRSEMNVSTLELGDSALYLCASSGASKGSEQFFGPGTRLTVL.

This rearrangement joins TRBV10-3 to TRBJ2-4; D not certain. TRBJ2-5 explains the end of the DNA better; the J call may be wrong. Germline V lookup: CDR1 ENHRY, CDR2 SYGVKD. The CDR3 is 14 amino acids. The CDR3 DNA reads as TGTGCCATCAGTGAGGCGACCCAGATGGAGACCCAGTACTTC. Protein sequence: CAISEATQMETQYF.

This clonotype has just a few counts. J is TRBJ2-7 and V is TRBV5-1; the D is unclear. V gave up 2 bases and J gave up 2 bases, with 14 bases separating them. This CDR3 contains 15 residues. The V gene's germline CDR1 is SGHRS and CDR2 YFSETQ. CDR3 protein: CASSLPGEAAYEQYF. The CDR3 nucleotides read TGCGCCAGCAGCTTACCCGGTGAAGCCGCCTACGAGCAGTACTTC.

The V call is TRBV10-3, the J call TRBJ2-7; either TRBD1 or TRBD2 may fit D (5 bases each). The germline V and J ends were trimmed by 8 bases and 3 bases, with 20 bases remaining between them. The CDR3 totals 15 residues. Germline lookup yields CDR1 ENHRY and CDR2 SYGVKD. The CDR3 region has the DNA TGTGCCATCGAATCGGGTACGGGACGGGACTACGAGCAGTACTTC. Protein: CAIESGTGRDYEQYF.

The V call is TRBV12-3 or TRBV12-4, the J call TRBJ2-5; 7 bases are a match to TRBD2. V was clipped by 0 bases and J by 11 bases; unmatched bases: 9. CDR3 length: 14 amino acids. DNA for the CDR3: TGTGCCAGCAGTTTAGCGGGGGGGATGAGTGAGCAGTACTTC. Translated, it gives CASSLAGGMSEQYF.

This clonotype came up a few times. The CDR3 spells CASSQEGLNYEQYF. The CDR3 nucleotides are TGCGCCAGCAGCCAAGAAGGACTAAATTACGAGCAGTACTTC. The chain links TRBV4-3 to TRBJ2-5; perhaps TRBD2 as D (6 bases). The J call may be in error: the DNA end matches TRBJ2-7 better. The CDR3 is made up of 14 amino acids. CDR1 and CDR2 (germline): LGHNA, YSLEER.

The chain joins TRBV5-6 to TRBJ2-3; a weak D match, TRBD1 (5 bases). Deletions cut 0 bases from V and 2 bases from J, with 13 bases between. CDR1 and CDR2 (germline): SGHDT, YYEEEE. The CDR3 runs 16 residues. The chain's CDR3 is CASSLGAGRNTDTQYF. CDR3 coding DNA: TGTGCCAGCAGCTTGGGGGCAGGGCGAAACACAGATACGCAGTATTTT.

The V gene is TRBV6-1, the J gene TRBJ2-5; 9 bases align to TRBD1. This CDR3 spans 16 amino acids. After removal of 4 bases from V and 1 base from J, the junction contained 7 bases not matched to a gene. The V gene's germline CDR1 is MNHNS and CDR2 SASEGT. The CDR3 nucleotides read TGTGCCAGCAGTGCCGGGACAGGGAGGGTCCAAGAGACCCAGTACTTC. Protein product: CASSAGTGRVQETQYF.